What follows is one T cell receptor beta chain and its context. This entry comes from a study of blood T cell repertoires in COVID-19. Study context: COVID-19 samples from acute and convalescent phases originated in the United States, Italy and Spain. Sample material is recorded as cDNA or gDNA derived from T cells, B-cell-depleted T cells, or PBMCs.

Original analysis: Amplified reference gene primers provided the basis for estimating nucleated cell counts. Produced via immunoSEQ multiplex PCR; TCRdb's table is partial and in-frame only. The DNA was the basis for D and trimming; V, J and clone size are from that table. The repertoire holds tens of thousands of clones, with just under 85% as singletons. The CDR3 is made up of 12 amino acids. V lost 5 bases, J lost 6 bases, and 7 bases lay in between. CDR1 is MDHEN, CDR2 SYDVKM, per germline. The TCR sequence derives from a man in his 70s with acute or convalescent COVID-19. This chain joins TRBV28 and TRBJ2-2, with D possibly matching TRBD2 (6 bases). Sequencing used peripheral blood. CDR3 sequence: CASSRLAGELFF. In DNA form, the CDR3 reads TGTGCCAGCAGTAGACTAGCCGGGGAGCTGTTTTTT.